The 13 T cell receptor beta chains in this list originate from one sample, sequenced in a study of T cells in Graves' hyperthyroidism and ophthalmopathy. The CDR3 regions of TCR beta were amplified from RNA transcripts. RT-PCR in the first round (using the HTBI primer set) targeted the TCR CDR3. In TCRdb, the multiplex PCR reads were re-called with MiXCR into one record per CDR3 protein. The profile shows 500,000 to 550,000 distinct CDR3 sequences, roughly 21% of them singletons. The specimen was blood. These receptors were taken from a man aged 35 to 55 with Graves' ophthalmopathy.

The rearrangement uses TRBV19 and TRBJ1-3; no clear D. Per the germline V gene, CDR1 is LNHDA and CDR2 is SQIVND (reference sequence). V lost 5 bases and J lost 0, with 14 bases in between. There are 16 residues in the CDR3. CDR3: CASSPRIGLSGNTIYF. The CDR3 DNA follows: TGTGCCAGTAGTCCCCGAATAGGGCTCTCTGGAAACACCATATATTTT. Full variable domain (remainder filled in from reference TRBV19 and TRBJ1-3): DGGITQSPKYLFRKEGQNVTLSCEQNLNHDAMYWYRQDPGQGLRLIYYSQIVNDFQKGDIAEGYSVSREKKESFPLTVTSAQKNPTAFYLCASSPRIGLSGNTIYFGEGSWLTVV.

The chain links TRBV27 to TRBJ1-1, with no clear D. The germline V gene encodes CDR1 MNHEY and CDR2 SMNVEV (reference sequence). V lost 7 bases and J 3 bases, leaving 9 bases between the germline ends. This CDR3 comprises 12 residues. The CDR3 loop reads CASISLDTEAFF. Written as DNA, the CDR3 is TGTGCCAGCATATCCCTGGACACTGAAGCTTTCTTT.

The table lists this clonotype with many counts. V is TRBV3-1 and J is TRBJ2-7; D remains ambiguous. V lost 6 bases and J 0 bases, leaving 12 bases between the germline ends. The CDR3 has 14 amino acids. Germline CDR1 LGHDT, CDR2 YNNKEL (reference sequence). The chain's CDR3 is CASSRVASSYEQYF. The CDR3 nucleotides read TGTGCCAGCAGTAGGGTCGCCAGCTCCTACGAGCAGTACTTC.

In its sample, this clonotype was seen many times. The J gene is TRBJ2-7, the V gene TRBV11-2; no definite D call. Trimming removed 3 bases from V and 6 bases from J, with 15 bases in between. Germline-derived CDR1 and CDR2 are SGHAT and FQNNGV. The CDR3 is 14 amino acids. CDR3 sequence (DNA): TGTGCCAGCAGCTTCCTCACAGCCTGGGGCGAGCAGTACTTC. Amino acid sequence: CASSFLTAWGEQYF.

The table lists this clonotype with many counts. The J gene is TRBJ2-1, the V gene TRBV7-2; D ambiguous. The CDR3 totals 12 residues. Germline V CDR1 and CDR2: SGHTA, FQGNSA. Trimming took 5 bases from V and 7 from J, leaving 9 bases between them. The chain's CDR3 is CASSPGWNEQFF. CDR3 in DNA: TGTGCCAGCAGCCCTGGTTGGAATGAGCAGTTCTTC.

As regards this clonotype: A junction end diverges from the germline sequence, so it may reflect a read error. J is TRBJ2-1 and V is TRBV2, with 8 bases aligning to TRBD2. The CDR3 is 14 residues long. Germline CDR1 and CDR2: SNHLY and FYNNEI. The CDR3 region has the DNA TGTGCCAAAAAAGGGACGACTAGCGTGGTTGAGCAGTCCTTC. As protein: CAKKGTTSVVEQSF.

In this sample, this clonotype turned up a few times. The chain uses TRBV30 and TRBJ1-2; D gene unclear. CDR3 length equals 13 residues. The germline V and J ends were trimmed by 4 bases and 1 base, with 10 bases remaining between them. Germline CDR1 is GTSNPN and CDR2 is SVGIG (reference sequence). CDR3 coding DNA: TGTGCCTGGATAGACGGCCTTAACTATGGCTACACCTTC. It specifies CAWIDGLNYGYTF. Full variable domain (remainder filled in from reference TRBV30 and TRBJ1-2): SQTIHQWPATLVQPVGSPLSLECTVEGTSNPNLYWYRQAAGRGLQLLFYSVGIGQISSEVPQNLSASRPQDRQFILSSKKLLLSDSGFYLCAWIDGLNYGYTFGSGTRLTVV.

V is TRBV19 and J is TRBJ2-7; TRBD2 is a possible D gene (5 bases). The CDR3 is 15 residues long. V lost 7 bases and J 4 bases, leaving 20 bases between the germline ends. The germline CDR1 and CDR2 sequences are LNHDA and SQIVND (reference sequence). CDR3 residues: CASTLRAGIGYEQYF. The CDR3 DNA sequence: TGTGCCAGTACCCTAAGGGCGGGTATCGGGTACGAGCAGTACTTC.

This clonotype occurred a few times. V gene TRBV6-2 or TRBV6-3 combines with J gene TRBJ2-4, with D hard to call. V was trimmed by 5 bases and J by 1 base, leaving 9 bases between them. The germline V gene has CDR1 MNHEY and CDR2 SVGEGT. This CDR3 contains 14 residues. The DNA for the CDR3 is TGTGCCAGCAGTCCCGTCGGCGCCAAAAACATTCAGTACTTC. Translated, it gives CASSPVGAKNIQYF.

This clonotype was recorded many times. The gene calls are TRBV3-1 and TRBJ2-7; D uncertain. V lost 5 bases to trimming and J lost 5 bases, with 7 bases between them. The CDR3 totals 11 residues. The germline gives CDR1 LGHDT, CDR2 YNNKEL (reference sequence). The CDR3 DNA reads TGTGCCAGCAGCGGTATAAACGAGCAGTACTTC. Its protein product is CASSGINEQYF.

This clonotype has at least ten counts. The rearrangement joins TRBV5-1 to TRBJ1-2, with D possibly matching TRBD1 (5 bases). Germline CDR1 is SGHRS and CDR2 is YFSETQ. V was pared by 3 bases and J by 2 bases, with 17 bases between. The CDR3 consists of 16 residues. The CDR3 region has the DNA TGCGCCAGCAGCTCATCTACAGGACGGCCGAACTATGGCTACACCTTC. It codes for CASSSSTGRPNYGYTF.

This clonotype was counted at least ten times. V is TRBV20-1 and J is TRBJ1-2; D ambiguous. This CDR3 is built from 13 residues. Germline values: CDR1 DFQATT, CDR2 SNEGSKA (reference sequence). The germline V and J ends were trimmed by 1 base and 5 bases, with 11 bases remaining between them. DNA for the CDR3: TGCAGTGCTAGAGCCCCAGGAGGGTATGGCTACACCTTC. Translating gives CSARAPGGYGYTF.

The table lists this clonotype with a count of one. At one end the junction does not follow the germline gene, possibly because of a read error. The chain couples TRBV3-1 to TRBJ1-5; D uncertain. CDR1 is LGHDT, CDR2 YNNKEL, per germline (reference sequence). CDR3 size: 15 residues. This CDR3 reads CTSSQDLVSGQPQHF. The CDR3 bases are TGTACCAGCAGCCAAGATCTTGTCTCAGGTCAGCCCCAGCATTTT.